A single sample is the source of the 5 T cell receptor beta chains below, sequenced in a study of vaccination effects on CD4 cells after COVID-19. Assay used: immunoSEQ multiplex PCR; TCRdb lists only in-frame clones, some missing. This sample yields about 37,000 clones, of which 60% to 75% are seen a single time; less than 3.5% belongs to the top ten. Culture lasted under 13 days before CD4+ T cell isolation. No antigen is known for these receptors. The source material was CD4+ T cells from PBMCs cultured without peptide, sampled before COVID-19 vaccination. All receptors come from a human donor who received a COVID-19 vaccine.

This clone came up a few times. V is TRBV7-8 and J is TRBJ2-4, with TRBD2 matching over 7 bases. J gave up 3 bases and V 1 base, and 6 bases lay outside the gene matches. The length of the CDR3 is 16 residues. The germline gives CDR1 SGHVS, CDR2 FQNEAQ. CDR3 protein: CASSLVPRGYKNIQYF. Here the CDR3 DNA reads TGTGCCAGCAGCTTAGTCCCGCGGGGGTACAAAAACATTCAGTACTTC.

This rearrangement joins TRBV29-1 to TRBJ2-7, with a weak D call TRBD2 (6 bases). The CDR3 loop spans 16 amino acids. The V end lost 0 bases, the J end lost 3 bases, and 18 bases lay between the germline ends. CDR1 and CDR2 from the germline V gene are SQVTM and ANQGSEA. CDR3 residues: CSVEDRTAGSGYEQYF. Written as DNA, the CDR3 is TGCAGCGTTGAAGATCGGACCGCGGGGAGCGGCTACGAGCAGTACTTC.

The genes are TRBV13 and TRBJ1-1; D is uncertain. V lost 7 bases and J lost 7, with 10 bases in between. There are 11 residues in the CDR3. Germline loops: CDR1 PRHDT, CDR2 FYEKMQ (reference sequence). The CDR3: CASTSNVEAFF. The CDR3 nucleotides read TGTGCCAGCACCTCGAACGTTGAAGCTTTCTTT. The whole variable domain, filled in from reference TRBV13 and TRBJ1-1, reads AAGVIQSPRHLIKEKRETATLKCYPIPRHDTVYWYQQGPGQDPQFLISFYEKMQSDKGSIPDRFSAQQFSDYHSELNMSSLELGDSALYFCASTSNVEAFFGQGTRLTVV.

The chain's CDR3 is CASSERNQPQHF. For the CDR3, the DNA is TGTGCCAGCAGCGAGCGCAATCAGCCCCAGCATTTT. The chain recombines TRBV7-2 with TRBJ1-5; no firm D call. The CDR3 is made up of 12 amino acids. Germline V gives CDR1 SGHTA, CDR2 FQGNSA. The ends were cut back, 5 bases at V and 2 bases at J, with 4 bases in the middle.

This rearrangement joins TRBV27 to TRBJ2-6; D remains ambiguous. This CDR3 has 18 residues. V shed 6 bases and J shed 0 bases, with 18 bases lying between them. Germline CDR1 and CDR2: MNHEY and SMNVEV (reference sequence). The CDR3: CASRPYSTANSGANVLTF. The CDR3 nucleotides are TGTGCCAGCAGACCTTACTCGACGGCAAACTCTGGGGCCAACGTCCTGACTTTC.